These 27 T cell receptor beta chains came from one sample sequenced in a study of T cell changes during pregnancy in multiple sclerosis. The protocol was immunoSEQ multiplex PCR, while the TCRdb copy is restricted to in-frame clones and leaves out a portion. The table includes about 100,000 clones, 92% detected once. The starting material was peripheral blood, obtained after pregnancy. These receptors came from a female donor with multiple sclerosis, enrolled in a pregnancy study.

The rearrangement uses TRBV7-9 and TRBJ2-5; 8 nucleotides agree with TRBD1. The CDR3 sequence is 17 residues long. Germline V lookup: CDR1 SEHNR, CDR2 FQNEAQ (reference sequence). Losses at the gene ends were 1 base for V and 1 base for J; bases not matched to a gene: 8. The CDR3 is CASSLGQPGQGQETQYF. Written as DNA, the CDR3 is TGTGCCAGCAGCTTAGGACAGCCAGGACAGGGCCAAGAGACCCAGTACTTC.

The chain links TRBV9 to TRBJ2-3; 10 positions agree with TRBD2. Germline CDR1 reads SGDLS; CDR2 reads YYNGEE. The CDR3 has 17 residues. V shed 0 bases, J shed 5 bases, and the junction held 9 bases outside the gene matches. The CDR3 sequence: CASSVDGLAGVKDTQYF. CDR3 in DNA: TGTGCCAGCAGCGTAGATGGTCTAGCGGGAGTTAAAGATACGCAGTATTTT.

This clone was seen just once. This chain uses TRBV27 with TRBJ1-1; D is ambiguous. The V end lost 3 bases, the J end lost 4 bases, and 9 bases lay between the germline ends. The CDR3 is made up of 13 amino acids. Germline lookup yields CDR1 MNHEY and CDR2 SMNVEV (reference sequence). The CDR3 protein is CASSLAVRTEAFF. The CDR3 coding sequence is TGTGCCAGCAGTTTGGCGGTACGCACTGAAGCTTTCTTT.

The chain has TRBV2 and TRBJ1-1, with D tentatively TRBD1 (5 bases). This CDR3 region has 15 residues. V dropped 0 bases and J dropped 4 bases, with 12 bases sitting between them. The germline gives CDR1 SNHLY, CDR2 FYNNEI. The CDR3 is CASSEADSSITEAFF. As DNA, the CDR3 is TGTGCCAGCAGTGAAGCAGACAGCTCCATCACTGAAGCTTTCTTT.

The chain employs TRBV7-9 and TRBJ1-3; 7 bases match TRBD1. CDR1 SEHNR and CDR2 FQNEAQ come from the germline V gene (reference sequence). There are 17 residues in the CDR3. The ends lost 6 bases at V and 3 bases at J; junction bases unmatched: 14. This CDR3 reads CASRPNGPGTDGNTIYF. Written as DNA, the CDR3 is TGTGCCAGCAGGCCCAACGGTCCCGGGACAGATGGAAACACCATATATTTT.

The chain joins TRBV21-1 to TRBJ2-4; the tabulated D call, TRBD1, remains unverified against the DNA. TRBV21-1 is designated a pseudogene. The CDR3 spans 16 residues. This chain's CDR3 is CASSRQGAKTKNIQYF. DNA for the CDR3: TGTGCCAGCAGCAGACAGGGGGCTAAAACCAAAAACATTCAGTACTTC.

In DNA form, the CDR3 reads TGTGCCACCGCCAGTGACAGGGACGGGGAGCAGTACTTC. It encodes CATASDRDGEQYF. V is TRBV10-3 and J is TRBJ2-7; TRBD1 matches at 7 bases. The trim removed 10 bases at V and 7 bases at J, leaving 13 bases unmatched. The CDR3 contains 13 residues. Germline V lookup: CDR1 ENHRY, CDR2 SYGVKD.

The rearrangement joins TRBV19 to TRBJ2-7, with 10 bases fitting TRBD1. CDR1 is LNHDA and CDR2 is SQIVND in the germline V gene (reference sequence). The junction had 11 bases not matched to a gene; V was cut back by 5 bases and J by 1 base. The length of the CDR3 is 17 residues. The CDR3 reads CASSLYPPGQGSYEQYF. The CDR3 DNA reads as TGTGCCAGTAGTCTCTACCCCCCGGGACAGGGGTCCTACGAGCAGTACTTC.

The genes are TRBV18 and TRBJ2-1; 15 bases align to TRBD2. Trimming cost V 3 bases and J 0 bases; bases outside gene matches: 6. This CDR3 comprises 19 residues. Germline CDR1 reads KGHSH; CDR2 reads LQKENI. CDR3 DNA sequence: TGTGCCAGCTCACCCGGACTAGCGGGAGGGATCAACTCCTACAATGAGCAGTTCTTC. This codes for CASSPGLAGGINSYNEQFF. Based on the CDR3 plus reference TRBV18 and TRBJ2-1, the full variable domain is NAGVMQNPRHLVRRRGQEARLRCSPMKGHSHVYWYRQLPEEGLKFMVYLQKENIIDESGMPKERFSAEFPKEGPSILRIQQVVRGDSAAYFCASSPGLAGGINSYNEQFFGPGTRLTVL.

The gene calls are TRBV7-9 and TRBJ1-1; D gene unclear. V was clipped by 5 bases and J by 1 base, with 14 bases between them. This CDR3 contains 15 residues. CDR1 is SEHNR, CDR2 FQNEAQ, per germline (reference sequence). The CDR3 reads CASSPEGSQNTEAFF. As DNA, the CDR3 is TGTGCCAGCAGCCCGGAGGGCAGCCAGAACACTGAAGCTTTCTTT.

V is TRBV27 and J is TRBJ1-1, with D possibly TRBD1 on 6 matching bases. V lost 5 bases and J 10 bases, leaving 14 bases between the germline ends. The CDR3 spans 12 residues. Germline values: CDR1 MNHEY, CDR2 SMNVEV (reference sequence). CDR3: CASSPRGPGAFF. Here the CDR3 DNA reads TGTGCCAGCAGTCCGCGGGGGCCCGGAGCTTTCTTT.

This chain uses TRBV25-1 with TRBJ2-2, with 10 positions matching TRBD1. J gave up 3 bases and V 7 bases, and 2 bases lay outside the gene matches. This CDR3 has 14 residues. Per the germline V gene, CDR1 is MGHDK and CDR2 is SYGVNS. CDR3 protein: CASMGQGYTGELFF. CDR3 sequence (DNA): TGTGCCAGCATGGGACAGGGGTACACCGGGGAGCTGTTTTTT.

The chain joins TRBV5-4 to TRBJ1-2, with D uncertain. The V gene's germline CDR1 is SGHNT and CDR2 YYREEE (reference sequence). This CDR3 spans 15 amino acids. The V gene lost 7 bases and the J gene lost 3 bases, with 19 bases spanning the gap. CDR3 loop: CASQARDGIDYGYTF. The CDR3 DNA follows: TGTGCCAGCCAGGCCCGTGACGGGATAGACTATGGCTACACCTTC. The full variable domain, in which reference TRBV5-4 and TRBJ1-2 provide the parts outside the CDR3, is ETGVTQSPTHLIKTRGQQVTLRCSSQSGHNTVSWYQQALGQGPQFIFQYYREEENGRGNFPPRFSGLQFPNYSSELNVNALELDDSALYLCASQARDGIDYGYTFGSGTRLTVV.

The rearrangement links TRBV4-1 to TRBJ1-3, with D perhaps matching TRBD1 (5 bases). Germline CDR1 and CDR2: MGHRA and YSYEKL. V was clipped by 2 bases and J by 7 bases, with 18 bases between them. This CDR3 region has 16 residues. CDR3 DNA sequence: TGCGCCAGCAGCCAATGGGGCTCCGGCTCAGGGAACACCATATATTTT. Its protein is CASSQWGSGSGNTIYF.

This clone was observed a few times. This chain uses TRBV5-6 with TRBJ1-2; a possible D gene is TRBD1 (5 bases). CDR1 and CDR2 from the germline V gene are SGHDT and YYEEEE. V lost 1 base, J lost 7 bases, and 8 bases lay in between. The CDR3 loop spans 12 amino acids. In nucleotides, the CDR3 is TGTGCCAGCAGCTTGTTCGGGGGTGGCTACACCTTC. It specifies CASSLFGGGYTF.

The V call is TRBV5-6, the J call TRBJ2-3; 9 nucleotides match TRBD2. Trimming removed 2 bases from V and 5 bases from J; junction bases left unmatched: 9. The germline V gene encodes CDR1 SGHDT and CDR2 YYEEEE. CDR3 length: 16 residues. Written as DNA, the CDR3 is TGTGCCAGCAGCTTTAAGAGTAGCGGGAGACGAGATACGCAGTATTTT. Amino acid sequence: CASSFKSSGRRDTQYF. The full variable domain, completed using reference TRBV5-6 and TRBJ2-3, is DAGVTQSPTHLIKTRGQQVTLRCSPKSGHDTVSWYQQALGQGPQFIFQYYEEEERQRGNFPDRFSGHQFPNYSSELNVNALLLGDSALYLCASSFKSSGRRDTQYFGPGTRLTVL.

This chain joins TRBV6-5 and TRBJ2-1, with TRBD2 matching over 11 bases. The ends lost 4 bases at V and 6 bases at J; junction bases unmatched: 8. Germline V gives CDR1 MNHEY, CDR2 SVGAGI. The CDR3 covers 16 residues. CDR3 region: CASSSSLAGGINEQFF. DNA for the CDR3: TGTGCCAGCAGTTCCTCTTTAGCGGGGGGGATCAATGAGCAGTTCTTC.

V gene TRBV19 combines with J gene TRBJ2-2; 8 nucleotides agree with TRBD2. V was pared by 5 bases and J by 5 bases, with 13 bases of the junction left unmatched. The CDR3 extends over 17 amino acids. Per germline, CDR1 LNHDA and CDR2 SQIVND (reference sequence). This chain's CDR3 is CASSSIAGIRGTGELFF. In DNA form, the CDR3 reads TGTGCCAGTAGTTCGATAGCGGGAATTCGAGGGACCGGGGAGCTGTTTTTT.

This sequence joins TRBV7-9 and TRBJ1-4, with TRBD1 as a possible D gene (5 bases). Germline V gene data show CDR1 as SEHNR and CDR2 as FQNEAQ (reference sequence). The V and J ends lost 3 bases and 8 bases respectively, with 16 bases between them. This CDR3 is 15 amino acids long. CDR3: CASSFGAVGSEKLFF. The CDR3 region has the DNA TGTGCCAGCAGCTTTGGGGCAGTAGGGTCGGAAAAACTGTTTTTT.

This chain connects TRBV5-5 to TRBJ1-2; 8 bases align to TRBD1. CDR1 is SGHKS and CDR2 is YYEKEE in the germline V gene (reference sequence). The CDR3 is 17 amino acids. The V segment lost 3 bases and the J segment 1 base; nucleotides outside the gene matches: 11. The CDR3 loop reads CASSSQGARPYNYGYTF. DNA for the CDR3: TGTGCCAGCAGCTCTCAGGGGGCCAGACCCTATAACTATGGCTACACCTTC.

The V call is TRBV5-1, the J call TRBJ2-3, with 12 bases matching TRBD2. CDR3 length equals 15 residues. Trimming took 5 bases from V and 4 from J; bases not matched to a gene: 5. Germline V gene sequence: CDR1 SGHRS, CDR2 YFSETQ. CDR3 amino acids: CASSLTSGSSDTQYF. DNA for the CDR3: TGCGCCAGCAGTCTGACTAGCGGGAGCTCAGATACGCAGTATTTT.

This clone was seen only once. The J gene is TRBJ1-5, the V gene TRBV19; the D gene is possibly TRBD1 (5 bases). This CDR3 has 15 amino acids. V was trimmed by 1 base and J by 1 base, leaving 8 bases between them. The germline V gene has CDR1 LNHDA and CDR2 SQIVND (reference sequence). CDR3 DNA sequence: TGTGCCAGTAGTATAGGTAGACAGAGCAATCAGCCCCAGCATTTT. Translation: CASSIGRQSNQPQHF.

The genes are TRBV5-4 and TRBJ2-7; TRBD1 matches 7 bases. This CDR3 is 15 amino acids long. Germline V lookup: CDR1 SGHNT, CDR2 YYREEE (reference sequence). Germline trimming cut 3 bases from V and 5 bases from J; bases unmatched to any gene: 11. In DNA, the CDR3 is TGTGCCAGCAGCTCCCCGGTCAAACAGGGGAACGAGCAGTACTTC. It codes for CASSSPVKQGNEQYF.

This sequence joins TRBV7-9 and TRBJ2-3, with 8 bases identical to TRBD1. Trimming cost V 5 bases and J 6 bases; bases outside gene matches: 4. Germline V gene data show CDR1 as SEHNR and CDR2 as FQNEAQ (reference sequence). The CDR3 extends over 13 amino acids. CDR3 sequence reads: CASSPWDRDTQYF. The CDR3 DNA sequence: TGTGCCAGCAGCCCGTGGGACAGGGATACGCAGTATTTT.

For the CDR3, the DNA is TGTGCCAGCTCACCGGGACAGGGGGCGCAGGGCTATGGCTACACCTTC. Its translation: CASSPGQGAQGYGYTF. This chain uses TRBV18 with TRBJ1-2, with TRBD1 matching 12 bases. CDR3 length: 16 amino acids. Germline CDR1 KGHSH, CDR2 LQKENI. V trimming: 3 bases; J trimming: 4 bases; junction bases outside the gene matches: 6.

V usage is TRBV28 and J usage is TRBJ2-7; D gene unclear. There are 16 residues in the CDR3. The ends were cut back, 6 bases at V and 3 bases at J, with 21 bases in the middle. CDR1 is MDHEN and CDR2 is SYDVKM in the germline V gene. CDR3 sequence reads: CASSPRQQIFFYEQYF. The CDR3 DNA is TGTGCCAGCAGCCCTAGGCAGCAGATTTTTTTCTACGAGCAGTACTTC.

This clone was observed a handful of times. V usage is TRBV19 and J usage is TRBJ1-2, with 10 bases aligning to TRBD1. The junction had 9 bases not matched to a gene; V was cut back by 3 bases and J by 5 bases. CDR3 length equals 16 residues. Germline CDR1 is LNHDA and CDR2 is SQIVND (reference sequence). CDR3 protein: CASSISDRGLDYGYTF. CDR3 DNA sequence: TGTGCCAGTAGTATCAGCGACAGGGGGCTAGATTATGGCTACACCTTC. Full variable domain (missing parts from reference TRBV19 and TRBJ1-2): DGGITQSPKYLFRKEGQNVTLSCEQNLNHDAMYWYRQDPGQGLRLIYYSQIVNDFQKGDIAEGYSVSREKKESFPLTVTSAQKNPTAFYLCASSISDRGLDYGYTFGSGTRLTVV.